This T cell receptor (beta chain) was identified during a study of HIV-infected patients and healthy controls. This clonotype was counted many times. All unsorted peripheral T cells were captured because whole blood was used without fractionation. About 480 ng RNA was reverse transcribed with alpha and beta constant-region primers. Separate chain-specific third strand synthesis with multiplexing indices produced the alpha and beta libraries. TCRdb reprocessed the 5' RACE reads with MiXCR, giving one entry per CDR3 protein. The table includes 8,100 or so distinct CDR3 sequences, about a tenth detected once. The germline V gene has CDR1 MNHEY and CDR2 SVGAGI. Trimming took 6 bases from V and 2 from J; bases not matched to a gene: 10. This CDR3 spans 18 amino acids.

The sequencing here drew on blood, taken before antiretroviral therapy. The V and J genes are TRBV6-5 and TRBJ2-7; 16 bases are a match to TRBD2. The receptor was derived from an adult with HIV infection. CDR3 coding DNA: TGTGCCAGCAGGAACAACCCCGGGACTAGCGGGAGGGCCTACGAGCAGTACTTC. As protein: CASRNNPGTSGRAYEQYF.